This T cell receptor (beta chain) was observed in a study of beta chain features in type 1 diabetes. All of the isolated RNA was reverse transcribed, so expressed TCRB transcripts were sequenced. There were 3.5 million or so reads on average in the naive, central memory and regulatory T cell samples. Sequenced by immunoSEQ multiplex PCR; TCRdb stores in-frame clones only, minus some. The sample shows roughly 400,000 clones, around 15% of them seen only once. Germline lookup yields CDR1 SNHLY and CDR2 FYNNEI. The V gene lost 4 bases and the J gene lost 0 bases, with 13 bases spanning the gap. The CDR3 has 15 residues. This clone was observed a few times.

Sequencing was done on a sample of naive CD4+ T cells from blood. This chain joins TRBV2 and TRBJ2-7; possible D gene TRBD1, 6 bases. The receptor's source is a woman between 18 and 29 years old in good health. This CDR3 is CASSVLRGYSYEQYF. CDR3 in DNA: TGTGCCAGCAGTGTTCTCAGGGGCTACTCCTACGAGCAGTACTTC.